This T cell receptor (beta chain) comes out of a study of long-term antiretroviral therapy in people with HIV. In germline, CDR1 is MNHEY, CDR2 SMNVEV (reference sequence). This CDR3 contains 14 residues. The germline V and J ends were trimmed by 2 bases and 5 bases, with 12 bases remaining between them. Post-ART PBMC samples numbered at least two per donor, and pre-ART ones at least one. Going into DNA extraction, samples held about 0.85-11 million cryopreserved PBMC. This clone has a single count. Antigen: not known. Overall study results and limits: The study lacked data on ART adherence, viral resistance or therapy changes. Specimens of blood were obtained during about 2004 to 2017, possibly under older ART regimens.

With survey level as its setting, the immunoSEQ assay was v3.0. The protocol was immunoSEQ multiplex PCR, while the TCRdb copy is restricted to in-frame clones and leaves out a portion. The repertoire includes tens of thousands of clones, roughly 80% of them detected once, and roughly 5.6% sits in the top ten. The clonotype comes from a man younger than 35 with HIV. The specimen comprised unsorted PBMCs, sampled 1.5 years after starting antiretroviral therapy. J is TRBJ1-2 and V is TRBV27; D gene unclear. CDR3 amino acids: CASSLIPHRYGYTF. In nucleotides, the CDR3 is TGTGCCAGCAGTTTAATCCCCCATCGTTATGGCTACACCTTC.